At least ten counts were recorded for the clone carrying this T cell receptor (beta chain). Its antigen is not identified. The data belong to a study of identical twins. CDR3 length: 14 residues. V lost 6 bases and J 6 bases, leaving 14 bases between the germline ends. MiXCR was run by TCRdb on the 5' RACE reads, yielding one entry per CDR3 protein. Of 650,000 to 800,000 distinct CDR3 sequences listed, 8.6% are singletons. General study findings and limits: There was more out-of-frame TCR alpha sharing in monozygotic twins than models estimated. Within cord blood, abundant beta clonotypes carried fewer insertions, but memory repertoires showed no such trend. Donors were not followed over many years; analysis was cross-sectional.

These sequences were also reported in another study, on yellow fever vaccine responses in identical twins.

Sequenced: PBMCs. The receptor was derived from a woman aged 18-29 years in good health. The V and J genes are TRBV12-3 or TRBV12-4 and TRBJ2-2, with D unclear. In DNA, the CDR3 is TGTGCCAGCAGCAAACCGTCCAGTCCCGGGGAGCTGTTTTTT. Its protein product is CASSKPSSPGELFF.